Each of the 13 T cell receptor beta chains below was sequenced from the same sample in a study of identical twins. TCRdb re-called the 5' RACE reads through MiXCR, storing one row per CDR3 protein. The data hold over 600,000 distinct CDR3 sequences, with roughly 20% observed a single time. The same specimen was also included in a second study, on T cells expressing NK-cell markers.

Sequencing was performed on PBMCs. The receptors were gathered from a young woman in good health.

This clonotype was counted a few times. The chain uses TRBV20-1 and TRBJ2-5; D not resolved. Trimming removed 3 bases at V and 4 bases at J, with 18 bases between. The CDR3 contains 15 residues. Germline V gives CDR1 DFQATT, CDR2 SNEGSKA (reference sequence). In DNA, the CDR3 is TGCAGTGCTAGTCAACCTCAGGTCAACCTAGAGACCCAGTACTTC. It translates to CSASQPQVNLETQYF.

This clonotype was seen ten or more times. The V call is TRBV20-1, the J call TRBJ1-2, with D hard to call. V dropped 1 base and J dropped 4 bases, with 1 base sitting between them. Germline CDR1 reads DFQATT; CDR2 reads SNEGSKA (reference sequence). The CDR3 has 10 residues. The CDR3 here is CSARGYGYTF. DNA for the CDR3: TGCAGTGCTAGAGGCTATGGCTACACCTTC.

V is TRBV2 and J is TRBJ1-6; no definite D call. This CDR3 is 14 amino acids long. Looked up from germline, CDR1 is SNHLY and CDR2 is FYNNEI. The V end lost 6 bases, the J end lost 10 bases, and 16 bases lay between the germline ends. The CDR3 region is CASSARSGESPLHF. CDR3 DNA: TGTGCCAGCAGCGCCCGGAGCGGAGAATCACCCCTCCACTTT.

This clonotype has more than one count but fewer than ten. This chain joins TRBV9 and TRBJ1-2; no firm D call. The germline gives CDR1 SGDLS, CDR2 YYNGEE. This CDR3 spans 13 amino acids. Between the trimmed V and J ends, which lost 4 bases and 8 bases, there was a span of 15 bases. The CDR3: CASSRLSTGGYTF. CDR3 DNA: TGTGCCAGCAGCCGACTCTCGACCGGGGGCTACACCTTC.

The table lists this clonotype with a few counts. The CDR3 loop is CACQDTGELFF. The CDR3, as DNA: TGTGCCTGCCAGGACACCGGGGAGCTGTTTTTT. The genes are TRBV30 and TRBJ2-2; D gene ambiguous. Trimming took off 6 bases at V and 3 bases at J, with 5 bases between the two ends. Germline CDR1 reads GTSNPN; CDR2 reads SVGIG (reference sequence). This CDR3 has 11 residues. Based on the CDR3 plus reference TRBV30 and TRBJ2-2, the full variable domain is SQTIHQWPATLVQPVGSPLSLECTVEGTSNPNLYWYRQAAGRGLQLLFYSVGIGQISSEVPQNLSASRPQDRQFILSSKKLLLSDSGFYLCACQDTGELFFGEGSRLTVL.

The rearrangement links TRBV6-5 to TRBJ2-7, with D possibly matching TRBD1 (5 bases). This CDR3 has 15 residues. CDR1 MNHEY and CDR2 SVGAGI come from the germline V gene. Deletions cut 0 bases from V and 0 bases from J, with 9 bases between. CDR3 region: CASSYSGAVSYEQYF. The CDR3 DNA reads TGTGCCAGCAGTTACTCTGGGGCTGTCTCCTACGAGCAGTACTTC.

The V call is TRBV6-5, the J call TRBJ2-2; 12 positions match TRBD2. Unmatched junction bases numbered 9, after V lost 4 bases and J lost 0 bases. Germline V gene sequence: CDR1 MNHEY, CDR2 SVGAGI. The length of the CDR3 is 19 residues. The CDR3, as DNA: TGTGCCAGCAGTTTCCCGACTAGCGGGAGCGCCGCGAACACCGGGGAGCTGTTTTTT. As protein: CASSFPTSGSAANTGELFF.

In this sample, this clonotype turned up a few times. The chain has TRBV3-1 and TRBJ2-5; D perhaps matches TRBD1 (6 bases). V gave up 3 bases and J gave up 3 bases, with 17 bases separating them. The CDR3 sequence is 16 residues long. CDR1 and CDR2 (germline): LGHDT, YNNKEL (reference sequence). The CDR3 DNA reads TGTGCCAGCAGCCAGTTGGACAGAGCAACAGAAGAGACCCAGTACTTC. Translating gives CASSQLDRATEETQYF.

V and J are TRBV5-4 and TRBJ2-5, with a weak D call TRBD2 (6 bases). Germline loops: CDR1 SGHNT, CDR2 YYREEE (reference sequence). This CDR3 has 16 residues. Trimming took 0 bases from V and 1 from J, leaving 13 bases between them. CDR3 sequence (DNA): TGTGCCAGCAGCTTGGGGGGCGGGGTCCGCCAAGAGACCCAGTACTTC. This encodes CASSLGGGVRQETQYF.

This clonotype was counted only a few times. The rearrangement links TRBV12-3 or TRBV12-4 to TRBJ1-1; D ambiguous. V dropped 6 bases and J dropped 4 bases, with 21 bases sitting between them. CDR3 length: 16 amino acids. The CDR3 region is CASSPSSGVLGTEAFF. Here the CDR3 DNA reads TGTGCCAGCAGCCCCTCGAGCGGGGTACTCGGCACTGAAGCTTTCTTT.

This clonotype was found many times. The rearrangement joins TRBV12-3 or TRBV12-4 to TRBJ2-1; no reliable D call. V was cut by 0 bases and J by 7 bases, with 4 bases left in between. This CDR3 spans 12 amino acids. The CDR3 sequence is CASSLARNEQFF. The CDR3 nucleotides read TGTGCCAGCAGTTTAGCGCGGAATGAGCAGTTCTTC.

This clonotype was seen only a few times. The chain combines TRBV11-3 with TRBJ2-2; D may correspond to TRBD1 or TRBD2 (5 bases each). This CDR3 comprises 14 residues. Germline CDR1 and CDR2: SGHNT and YENEEA. Trimming removed 6 bases at V and 4 bases at J, with 12 bases between. Here the CDR3 reads CASRPGLSTGELFF. CDR3 bases: TGTGCCAGCAGACCGGGGCTTTCCACCGGGGAGCTGTTTTTT.

This chain joins TRBV4-3 and TRBJ2-7; D not certain. CDR3 length: 15 amino acids. Trimming removed 1 base from V and 1 base from J, with 11 bases in between. Germline V gene sequence: CDR1 LGHNA, CDR2 YSLEER. The CDR3 is CASSQGIFFSYEQYF. In DNA form, the CDR3 reads TGCGCCAGCAGCCAAGGGATATTTTTTTCCTACGAGCAGTACTTC.